Sequencing of this TCR beta chain was carried out in a study of molecular identifiers for immune sequencing clone quantification. Points from the study as a whole: In naive cells, clones above 20 RNA copies held under 1% of molecules, whereas in effector cells they held over 98%. Detecting spiked Jurkat TCR RNA from one cell among roughly 1 million naive cells was reportedly possible. Underestimation of highly expanded clone sizes could arise where identical TCR molecules share a barcode.

Deletions cut 6 bases from V and 0 bases from J, with 12 bases between. This CDR3 spans 15 amino acids. Germline CDR1 reads MDHEN; CDR2 reads SYDVKM. On this clonotype itself: Its antigen is not identified.

TCRdb ran MiXCR on the PCR reads and lists one entry per CDR3 protein. The sample consists of about 97,000 distinct CDR3 sequences, approximately 25% of them appearing once. The sequence was obtained from a human donor in good health. Some libraries in this study had Jurkat cell RNA spiked in. Specimen: naive CD8+ T cells from blood, with Jurkat cell RNA spiked in. Subset denoted: FACS-sorted CD8+CD4-CCR7+CD45RA+ naive T cells. The chain couples TRBV28 to TRBJ1-5, with D maybe TRBD1 (5 bases). The CDR3 DNA sequence: TGTGCCAGCAGGATCGGACAAAGTAGCAATCAGCCCCAGCATTTT. Translated, it gives CASRIGQSSNQPQHF. The whole variable domain, filled in from reference TRBV28 and TRBJ1-5, reads DVKVTQSSRYLVKRTGEKVFLECVQDMDHENMFWYRQDPGLGLRLIYFSYDVKMKEKGDIPEGYSVSREKKERFSLILESASTNQTSMYLCASRIGQSSNQPQHFGDGTRLSIL.